Each of the 22 T cell receptor beta chains below was sequenced from the same sample in a study of blood T cell repertoires in COVID-19. This table comes from immunoSEQ multiplex PCR, and its TCRdb copy is limited to in-frame clones, with some not included. The sample shows about 130,000 clones, 55% to 75% of them seen only once. Sequences were obtained from peripheral blood. The receptors stem from a woman in her 70s with acute or convalescent COVID-19.

J is TRBJ2-2 and V is TRBV7-2; D is uncertain. The CDR3 runs to 14 residues. In germline, CDR1 is SGHTA, CDR2 FQGNSA. V was pared by 1 base and J by 2 bases, with 5 bases between. CDR3 DNA sequence: TGTGCCAGCAGCTTAGACAGCAACACCGGGGAGCTGTTTTTT. Translation: CASSLDSNTGELFF.

The gene calls are TRBV5-4 and TRBJ1-1; maybe TRBD1 (5 bases). The V gene lost 0 bases and the J gene lost 3 bases, with 6 bases spanning the gap. The CDR3 spans 13 residues. Germline CDR1 SGHNT, CDR2 YYREEE (reference sequence). CDR3 loop: CASSLGGDTEAFF. DNA of the CDR3: TGTGCCAGCAGCTTGGGGGGGGACACTGAAGCTTTCTTT.

The gene calls are TRBV19 and TRBJ2-2; TRBD1 aligns across 7 bases. This CDR3 is built from 18 residues. Germline lookup yields CDR1 LNHDA and CDR2 SQIVND (reference sequence). Trimming at V came to 1 base and at J to 1 base, leaving 9 bases not matched to a gene. CDR3 DNA: TGTGCCAGTAGTATAGTCAGGGGGTCGGGATGGAACACCGGGGAGCTGTTTTTT. This encodes CASSIVRGSGWNTGELFF.

The chain joins TRBV28 to TRBJ1-2; 8 bases are a match to TRBD1. The V and J ends lost 5 bases and 8 bases, in that order; junction bases with no gene match: 7. CDR1 and CDR2 (germline): MDHEN, SYDVKM. This CDR3 region has 13 residues. In DNA form, the CDR3 reads TGTGCCAGCAGTACCGGACAGGGACTCGGCTACACCTTC. Amino acids: CASSTGQGLGYTF.

The chain uses TRBV28 and TRBJ2-5; 8 nucleotides match TRBD1. CDR1 is MDHEN, CDR2 SYDVKM, per germline. V lost 3 bases and J lost 1; bases outside the gene matches: 10. This CDR3 spans 17 amino acids. CDR3 DNA: TGTGCCAGCAGTTTCTTTCGACAGGGGAGGTCCCAAGAGACCCAGTACTTC. Protein sequence: CASSFFRQGRSQETQYF.

The chain combines TRBV15 with TRBJ2-7, with 9 bases matching TRBD2. Germline V gene lookup returns CDR1 LNHNV and CDR2 YYDKDF (reference sequence). The CDR3 is made up of 15 amino acids. Unmatched junction bases numbered 4, after V lost 0 bases and J lost 4 bases. CDR3 nucleotides: TGTGCCACCAGCAGAGATGGGACTAGCTCATACGAGCAGTACTTC. It encodes CATSRDGTSSYEQYF.

This clone was seen a few times. As DNA, the CDR3 is TGTGCCAGCAGCTTAGGCAGGGGAAGATGGGAGCAGTACTTC. The encoded protein is CASSLGRGRWEQYF. V usage is TRBV11-2 and J usage is TRBJ2-7; maybe TRBD1 (6 bases). Germline V CDR1 and CDR2: SGHAT, FQNNGV. The CDR3 contains 14 residues. Trimming took off 1 base at V and 7 bases at J, with 14 bases between the two ends.

For the CDR3, the DNA is TGTGCCAGCAGTACATCATGGACTAGCGGGAGTCAACGGGTCACAGATACGCAGTATTTT. It yields the protein CASSTSWTSGSQRVTDTQYF. The chain uses TRBV2 and TRBJ2-3; 13 bases agree with TRBD2. CDR3 size: 20 residues. The germline V gene has CDR1 SNHLY and CDR2 FYNNEI. V lost 5 bases to trimming and J lost 2 bases; unmatched junction nucleotides: 16. The full variable domain, rest sourced from reference TRBV2 and TRBJ2-3, is EPEVTQTPSHQVTQMGQEVILRCVPISNHLYFYWYRQILGQKVEFLVSFYNNEISEKSEIFDDQFSVERPDGSNFTLKIRSTKLEDSAMYFCASSTSWTSGSQRVTDTQYFGPGTRLTVL.

V and J are TRBV7-3 and TRBJ2-5; TRBD1 is a possible D gene (5 bases). The CDR3 length is 16 residues. CDR1 SGHTA and CDR2 FQGTGA come from the germline V gene. V was cut by 4 bases and J by 1 base, with 16 bases left in between. CDR3 sequence: CASSSVGPPTQETQYF. DNA for the CDR3: TGTGCCAGCAGCTCCGTGGGGCCACCAACCCAAGAGACCCAGTACTTC.

The CDR3 DNA sequence: TGTGCCAGCAGCTTACGAGGGACTAGCGGAGCGGAGACCCAGTACTTC. This gives the protein CASSLRGTSGAETQYF. The V and J genes are TRBV7-8 and TRBJ2-5; 11 positions match TRBD2. With V trimmed by 2 bases and J by 5 bases, 7 bases remained unmatched. Germline lookup yields CDR1 SGHVS and CDR2 FQNEAQ. The CDR3 has 16 amino acids.

The genes are TRBV19 and TRBJ1-3, with 9 nucleotides matching TRBD1. J was trimmed by 4 bases and V by 5 bases; bases with no gene match: 9. The V gene's germline CDR1 is LNHDA and CDR2 SQIVND (reference sequence). The CDR3 runs to 16 residues. The CDR3, as DNA: TGTGCCAGTAGTCGTTCCGGACAGGGGTCAGGAAACACCATATATTTT. Amino acid sequence: CASSRSGQGSGNTIYF.

The CDR3 reads CASSIPRDTEAFF. The CDR3 DNA follows: TGTGCCAGTAGTATCCCGAGGGACACTGAAGCTTTCTTT. The chain couples TRBV19 to TRBJ1-1; D gene uncertain. Per the germline V gene, CDR1 is LNHDA and CDR2 is SQIVND (reference sequence). The CDR3 runs 13 residues. The ends were cut back, 3 bases at V and 3 bases at J, with 8 bases in the middle.

The chain employs TRBV4-3 and TRBJ2-7, with no clear D. The germline V gene has CDR1 LGHNA and CDR2 YSLEER. The V gene lost 1 base and the J gene lost 3 bases, with 7 bases spanning the gap. The CDR3 is 13 residues long. The CDR3 DNA reads TGCGCCAGCAGCCAAGGTCCGGGCTACGAGCAGTACTTC. It specifies CASSQGPGYEQYF.

This clone has a handful of counts. J is TRBJ1-3 and V is TRBV11-2, with 7 bases lining up with TRBD1. Germline loops: CDR1 SGHAT, CDR2 FQNNGV. V was pared by 6 bases and J by 0 bases, with 5 bases of the junction left unmatched. The CDR3 contains 15 residues. As DNA, the CDR3 is TGTGCCAGCAGTTCGACAGGGCGCTCTGGAAACACCATATATTTT. It translates to CASSSTGRSGNTIYF.

This chain connects TRBV7-9 to TRBJ2-1; TRBD1 agrees at 7 bases. The germline V gene has CDR1 SEHNR and CDR2 FQNEAQ (reference sequence). After removal of 1 base from V and 10 bases from J, the junction contained 4 bases not matched to a gene. CDR3 length equals 13 residues. CDR3 loop: CASSLGEGGEQFF. The CDR3 region has the DNA TGTGCCAGCAGCTTAGGTGAAGGGGGCGAGCAGTTCTTC. The complete variable domain, with remaining parts taken from reference TRBV7-9 and TRBJ2-1, reads DTGVSQNPRHKITKRGQNVTFRCDPISEHNRLYWYRQTLGQGPEFLTYFQNEAQLEKSRLLSDRFSAERPKGSFSTLEIQRTEQGDSAMYLCASSLGEGGEQFFGPGTRLTVL.

V is TRBV28 and J is TRBJ1-2; no reliable D call. The V and J ends lost 7 bases and 7 bases respectively, with 16 bases between them. CDR3 length equals 13 residues. From germline, CDR1 is MDHEN and CDR2 SYDVKM. The CDR3 reads CASTPGSPGGYTF. CDR3 DNA sequence: TGTGCCAGCACCCCGGGGTCACCCGGTGGCTACACCTTC.

The chain links TRBV7-2 to TRBJ2-1, with D possibly TRBD1 on 6 matching bases. V lost 3 bases to trimming and J lost 7 bases, with 10 bases between them. This CDR3 is 13 amino acids long. Germline V CDR1 and CDR2: SGHTA, FQGNSA. The CDR3 region is CASSLTGQNEQFF. DNA of the CDR3: TGTGCCAGCAGCTTGACAGGACAAAATGAGCAGTTCTTC.

This clone was observed once. This chain joins TRBV7-2 and TRBJ1-2, with D uncertain. The CDR3 covers 14 residues. Germline V gives CDR1 SGHTA, CDR2 FQGNSA. The V gene lost 1 base and the J gene lost 2 bases, with 8 bases spanning the gap. DNA of the CDR3: TGTGCCAGCAGCTTAGTTCGAGGGAACTATGGCTACACCTTC. Protein sequence: CASSLVRGNYGYTF.

This clone was detected many times. This sequence joins TRBV27 and TRBJ1-6, with TRBD1 matching 10 bases. This CDR3 spans 15 amino acids. Germline V lookup: CDR1 MNHEY, CDR2 SMNVEV (reference sequence). Losses at the gene ends were 2 bases for V and 9 bases for J; bases not matched to a gene: 4. The CDR3 loop is CASSLGDRGTSPLHF. The CDR3 DNA reads as TGTGCCAGCAGTTTAGGGGACAGGGGCACTTCACCCCTCCACTTT.

This clone was counted between two and nine times. The rearrangement joins TRBV6-5 to TRBJ1-6; 9 positions agree with TRBD1. CDR3 length: 14 amino acids. The germline gives CDR1 MNHEY, CDR2 SVGAGI. V shed 6 bases, J shed 9 bases, and the junction held 6 bases outside the gene matches. The chain's CDR3 is CASSTGQGGSPLHF. CDR3 coding DNA: TGTGCCAGCAGCACGGGACAGGGAGGTTCACCCCTCCACTTT.

The chain recombines TRBV27 with TRBJ1-3, with D maybe TRBD1 (6 bases). Germline assignment: CDR1 MNHEY and CDR2 SMNVEV (reference sequence). The CDR3 has 15 residues. V lost 5 bases to trimming and J lost 1 base, with 12 bases between them. CDR3 nucleotide sequence: TGTGCCAGCAGTAAACAGGGAGTATCTGGAAACACCATATATTTT. Translated, it gives CASSKQGVSGNTIYF.

The chain has TRBV27 and TRBJ1-2; 8 nucleotides match TRBD1. CDR1 is MNHEY, CDR2 SMNVEV, per germline (reference sequence). The V and J ends lost 5 bases and 4 bases, in that order; junction bases with no gene match: 9. This CDR3 comprises 15 residues. The CDR3 nucleotides are TGTGCCAGCAGTCAATCAGGACAGGGCCCCTATGGCTACACCTTC. It encodes CASSQSGQGPYGYTF.